Listed here is a single T cell receptor (beta chain). Its matching antigen is unknown. The data stem from a study of post-analysis software for immune sequencing data. Notes on the study in general: Normalized Chao1 diversity in multiple sclerosis patients fell significantly below that of controls. A handful of TRBV segments occurring more often in patients than controls included TRBV5-6, TRBV5-1 and TRBV20-1.

This CDR3 has 16 residues. Germline V gives CDR1 SGHTA, CDR2 FQGNSA. With 5 bases clipped from V and 0 bases from J, the junction kept 3 bases outside the gene matches. Libraries were made from TCR beta cDNA, and they carried unique molecular identifiers. MiXCR, run by TCRdb on the PCR reads, gives a single entry per CDR3 protein. Altogether around 500,000 distinct CDR3 sequences are present, approximately 31% being singletons, with the ten largest covering about 6%. This TCR derives from a girl aged 2-17 years with multiple sclerosis. Sequencing used blood. This chain links TRBV7-2 with TRBJ2-5, with 13 bases identical to TRBD2. CDR3 protein: CASSQTSGGYQETQYF. Here the CDR3 DNA reads TGTGCCAGCAGCCAGACTAGCGGGGGGTACCAAGAGACCCAGTACTTC.